Below, one TCR beta chain is given with its context. Antigen unknown. In the PCR, 60 Vbeta and 13 Jbeta primers were used. The repertoire was sequenced with immunoSEQ multiplex PCR; TCRdb's copy has only in-frame clones and lacks some. The data contain around 180,000 clones, about three quarters of them singletons. The record originates from a study of cytomegalovirus exposure and HLA in healthy donors. Findings and limits, study-wide: Overall, around 160 TCR beta chains were annotated as cytomegalovirus-associated.

Per the germline V gene, CDR1 is SGHTA and CDR2 is FQGNSA. Trimming shortened V by 2 bases and J by 4 bases, and 12 bases separated the two germline ends. The CDR3 has 15 amino acids. The sequenced material came from PBMCs. The chain is built from TRBV7-2 and TRBJ1-3; D unclear. The TCR originated in a man aged 35 to 55 in good health and CMV-seronegative. DNA of the CDR3: TGTGCCAGCAGCTTAATCCTGACGGGGGGAAACACCATATATTTT. This codes for CASSLILTGGNTIYF. Complete variable domain (other parts from reference TRBV7-2 and TRBJ1-3): GAGVSQSPSNKVTEKGKDVELRCDPISGHTALYWYRQSLGQGLEFLIYFQGNSAPDKSGLPSDRFSAERTGGSVSTLTIQRTQQEDSAVYLCASSLILTGGNTIYFGEGSWLTVV.